This T cell receptor (beta chain) is drawn from a study of long-term antiretroviral therapy in people with HIV. General observations from the study: An increase in diversity followed ART, yet levels stayed below transplant donor controls.

The CDR3 contains 13 residues. V lost 5 bases and J 4 bases, leaving 12 bases between the germline ends. CDR1 is SGHAT and CDR2 is FQNNGV in the germline V gene. A word on this clone: Its antigen remains unknown.

An immunoSEQ assay, version v3.0, was performed at survey level. Assay used: immunoSEQ multiplex PCR; TCRdb lists only in-frame clones, some missing. Among under 20,000 clones listed, around four fifths were seen once. The receptor was derived from a man aged 25 to 45 with HIV. J is TRBJ2-7 and V is TRBV11-2; possibly TRBD1 or TRBD2 for D (5 bases each). Source: unsorted PBMCs, taken approximately 2.1 years before starting antiretroviral therapy. The CDR3 nucleotides are TGTGCCAGCAGCATCGGGACCCTATACGAGCAGTACTTC. Protein: CASSIGTLYEQYF.